This entry lists 18 T cell receptor beta chains sequenced from one sample in a study of molecular identifiers for immune sequencing clone quantification. Using its own MiXCR run on the PCR reads, TCRdb lists one record per CDR3 protein. The sample has some 97,000 distinct CDR3 sequences, around 24% seen once. Sequenced input: naive CD8+ T cells from blood, with Jurkat cell RNA spiked in. The subset here: FACS-sorted CD8+CD4-CCR7+CD45RA+ naive T cells. Source of these receptors: a human donor in good health. Some libraries in this study had Jurkat cell RNA spiked in.

Notes on this clonotype: One base away lies a much larger clone, so this may be a sequencing read error. The genes are TRBV7-8 and TRBJ1-1, with 7 positions matching TRBD1. From germline, CDR1 is SGHVS and CDR2 FQNEAQ. This CDR3 has 14 amino acids. CDR3 sequence: CACSPGGINTEAFF. The CDR3 DNA reads as TGTGCCTGCAGCCCAGGGGGTATCAACACTGAAGCTTTCTTT.

The chain uses TRBV20-1 and TRBJ2-1; D is undetermined. Germline assignment: CDR1 DFQATT and CDR2 SNEGSKA (reference sequence). The CDR3 loop spans 14 amino acids. Trimming removed 6 bases at V and 1 base at J, with 13 bases between. CDR3 protein: CSARPEESYNEQFF. In nucleotides, the CDR3 is TGCAGTGCAAGACCTGAGGAGTCCTACAATGAGCAGTTCTTC.

There are many counts of this clonotype. The chain links TRBV30 to TRBJ2-7; TRBD1 agrees at 8 bases. There are 13 residues in the CDR3. The germline V gene encodes CDR1 GTSNPN and CDR2 SVGIG (reference sequence). The J segment lost 0 bases and the V segment lost 5 bases, leaving 3 bases of the junction unmatched. The chain's CDR3 is CAWLGQGSYEQYF. For the CDR3, the DNA is TGTGCCTGGCTAGGACAGGGCTCCTACGAGCAGTACTTC.

Many counts were recorded for this clonotype. This sequence joins TRBV9 and TRBJ1-2, with 7 nucleotides matching TRBD1. Looked up from germline, CDR1 is SGDLS and CDR2 is YYNGEE. With 5 bases clipped from V and 5 bases from J, the junction kept 12 bases outside the gene matches. The CDR3 spans 15 residues. The CDR3 DNA is TGTGCCAGCAGTGATGACAGGGTCACTTATTATGGCTACACCTTC. Translated: CASSDDRVTYYGYTF.

This clonotype has a count of ten or more. The chain couples TRBV7-6 to TRBJ1-3; no clear D. CDR1 is SGHVS, CDR2 FNYEAQ, per germline. The CDR3 has 15 residues. V shed 5 bases and J shed 0 bases, with 11 bases lying between them. The CDR3 DNA follows: TGTGCCAGCAGCATGGACCGGTCCTCTGGAAACACCATATATTTT. Residues: CASSMDRSSGNTIYF.

This clonotype was found many times. The rearrangement joins TRBV25-1 to TRBJ2-7; possibly TRBD1 for D (6 bases). V lost 5 bases and J 6 bases, leaving 23 bases between the germline ends. This CDR3 spans 16 amino acids. Germline V gene lookup returns CDR1 MGHDK and CDR2 SYGVNS. The chain's CDR3 is CASSHPDRMSFSEQYF. The CDR3 region has the DNA TGTGCCAGCAGTCACCCTGACAGGATGAGCTTTTCCGAGCAGTACTTC.

This clonotype was recorded once. A read error may be the cause here, since a much bigger clone is one base away. This chain links TRBV6-2 or TRBV6-3 with TRBJ2-7; 7 nucleotides line up with TRBD2. The tail of the sequence fits TRBJ2-1 better, so the J call may be wrong. This CDR3 spans 11 amino acids. Per the germline V gene, CDR1 is MNHEY and CDR2 is SVGEGT. For the CDR3, the DNA is TGTGCCAGCAGTTGGCGGGGGGAGCAGTTCTTC. Its protein is CASSWRGEQFF.

As to this clonotype: Just one base apart from a much larger clone, this may be a read error. This chain connects TRBV5-5 to TRBJ1-6; 7 bases map to TRBD1. This CDR3 is 14 amino acids long. V shed 0 bases, J shed 9 bases, and the junction held 3 bases outside the gene matches. The germline gives CDR1 SGHKS, CDR2 YYEKEE (reference sequence). DNA for the CDR3: TGTGCCAGCAGCTTGGGACAGGGTTGTTCACCCCTCCACTTT. Translation: CASSLGQGCSPLHF.

In this sample, this clonotype turned up a few times. Its ends do not fully match the called genes, so a read error is possible. This sequence joins TRBV6-5 and TRBJ1-3; no definite D call. Looked up from germline, CDR1 is MNHEY and CDR2 is SVGAGI. The CDR3 sequence is 12 residues long. This chain's CDR3 is CASSQSGNTIYF. CDR3 nucleotides: TGTGCCAGCAGTCAGTCTGGTAACACCATATATTTT.

The chain joins TRBV4-1 to TRBJ1-5; TRBD1 matches at 7 bases. The CDR3 extends over 16 amino acids. CDR1 and CDR2 (germline): MGHRA, YSYEKL. V lost 4 bases and J lost 6; bases outside the gene matches: 12. Written as DNA, the CDR3 is TGCGCCAGCAGCCTAGAGACAGGGTTTTTCGGTCAGCCCCAGCATTTT. It specifies CASSLETGFFGQPQHF.

This clonotype came up many times. This chain joins TRBV7-9 and TRBJ1-1, with unresolved D. The length of the CDR3 is 16 residues. Germline V CDR1 and CDR2: SEHNR, FQNEAQ (reference sequence). V shed 1 base and J shed 3 bases, with 15 bases lying between them. The CDR3 DNA reads TGTGCCAGCAGCTTAGGGGTCCTACCGATTGACACTGAAGCTTTCTTT. Its translation: CASSLGVLPIDTEAFF.

This clonotype has more than one count but fewer than ten. One end of the junction is discordant with germline, which a read error may explain. The chain carries TRBV6-5 and TRBJ1-2, with unresolved D. CDR3 size: 13 residues. Germline assignment: CDR1 MNHEY and CDR2 SVGAGI. The DNA for the CDR3 is TGTGCCAGCAGTTCTCCGGGTCCGAATGGCTGCACCTTC. The encoded protein is CASSSPGPNGCTF.

In this sample, this clonotype turned up many times. The rearrangement joins TRBV7-9 to TRBJ2-5; 8 bases match TRBD2. CDR3 length equals 19 residues. V lost 2 bases to trimming and J lost 0 bases; unmatched junction nucleotides: 14. Germline CDR1 is SEHNR and CDR2 is FQNEAQ (reference sequence). DNA for the CDR3: TGTGCCAGCAGCTTATCAGCCTGGGAGCGGGAGAGCTACCAAGAGACCCAGTACTTC. This encodes CASSLSAWERESYQETQYF.

This clonotype was seen ten or more times. The chain is built from TRBV3-1 and TRBJ2-5; no clear D. Germline values: CDR1 LGHDT, CDR2 YNNKEL (reference sequence). V dropped 6 bases and J dropped 5 bases, with 22 bases sitting between them. The CDR3 extends over 16 amino acids. CDR3 nucleotide sequence: TGTGCCAGCAGTCTACAAGGGTCTGGGTCTGGTGAGACCCAGTACTTC. Amino acid sequence: CASSLQGSGSGETQYF.

This clonotype was counted many times. This chain uses TRBV4-3 with TRBJ2-7; tentative D call: TRBD2 (5 bases). The CDR3 length is 13 residues. V was pared by 1 base and J by 6 bases, with 10 bases between. CDR1 LGHNA and CDR2 YSLEER come from the germline V gene. The DNA of the CDR3 is TGCGCCAGCAGCCAAGGGGTAGCGAGCGAGCAGTACTTC. Amino acids: CASSQGVASEQYF.

As to this clonotype: A much larger clone sits a single nucleotide away, making a read error possible. The chain is built from TRBV11-2 and TRBJ2-5; no firm D call. The germline gives CDR1 SGHAT, CDR2 FQNNGV. This CDR3 has 13 amino acids. DNA of the CDR3: TGTGCCAACAGCTCCCCCGTTGGGGAGACCCAGTACTTC. It yields the protein CANSSPVGETQYF.

This clonotype was seen ten or more times. The chain links TRBV7-9 to TRBJ1-1; D is undetermined. The germline gives CDR1 SEHNR, CDR2 FQNEAQ (reference sequence). V dropped 0 bases and J dropped 10 bases, with 12 bases sitting between them. The CDR3 extends over 13 amino acids. CDR3 nucleotides: TGTGCCAGCAGCTTAGCGAGCGAGAGTATAGCTTTCTTT. This gives the protein CASSLASESIAFF. Full variable domain (missing parts from reference TRBV7-9 and TRBJ1-1): DTGVSQNPRHKITKRGQNVTFRCDPISEHNRLYWYRQTLGQGPEFLTYFQNEAQLEKSRLLSDRFSAERPKGSFSTLEIQRTEQGDSAMYLCASSLASESIAFFGQGTRLTVV.

The chain carries TRBV27 and TRBJ1-1; 7 positions agree with TRBD1. With 5 bases clipped from V and 8 bases from J, the junction kept 5 bases outside the gene matches. CDR3 size: 12 residues. From germline, CDR1 is MNHEY and CDR2 SMNVEV (reference sequence). The CDR3 sequence is CASSLVQGEAFF. CDR3 in DNA: TGTGCCAGCAGTCTCGTACAGGGGGAAGCTTTCTTT.